The rows below give T cell receptor beta chains drawn from one sample of a study of CD8+CD57+ T cells in acquired aplastic anemia. TCRdb re-analysed the reads in MiXCR, keeping a single row per CDR3 protein. The sample yields hundreds of thousands of distinct CDR3 sequences, around 30% seen once. The sequenced sample consisted of sorted CD4+, CD8+, or CD8+CD57+ T cells (not recorded which) from PBMCs. The receptors stem from a human donor with aplastic anemia. Each CDR3 is given with its conserved first and last residue. The D gene is left open where the match is weak. Size is omitted from some rows. Given values are once, few, many or a class for expanded clones.

CDR3aa | CDR3nt | v_gene | abundance | d_gene | j_gene | len
CPTSRDLGGEQFF | TGTCCCACCAGCAGAGATCTGGGGGGTGAGCAGTTCTTC | TRBV15 | . | . | TRBJ2-1 | 13
CAIIGGGIDYGYTF | TGTGCCATCATCGGGGGGGGGATTGACTATGGCTACACCTTC | TRBV10-3 | . | . | TRBJ1-2 | 14
CASRRGTAEAFF | TGTGCCAGCAGGCGCGGGACAGCAGAAGCTTTCTTT | TRBV24-1 | once | TRBD1 | TRBJ1-1 | 12
CASSYSGLSGAGYEQYF | TGTGCCAGCAGTTACTCGGGGCTCTCAGGGGCTGGCTACGAGCAGTACTTC | TRBV10-3 | few | . | TRBJ2-7 | 17
CATSDFQRMTF | TGTGCCACCAGTGATTTTCAGCGTATGACCTTC | TRBV24-1 | . | . | TRBJ1-2 | 11
CSARDRGKNTGELFF | TGCAGTGCTCGGGACAGGGGGAAGAACACCGGGGAGCTGTTTTTT | TRBV20-1 | . | TRBD1 | TRBJ2-2 | 15
CASSQVASGSYEQYF | TGTGCCAGCAGCCAAGTGGCTAGCGGCTCCTACGAGCAGTACTTC | TRBV4-2 | few | TRBD2 | TRBJ2-7 | 15
CASSPWTGGFTEAFF | TGTGCCAGCAGCCCATGGACAGGGGGCTTTACTGAAGCTTTCTTT | TRBV6-1 | few | TRBD1 | TRBJ1-1 | 15
CASSPVGSGYEQYF | TGCGCCAGCAGCCCAGTGGGTTCCGGGTACGAGCAGTACTTC | TRBV5-1 | . | . | TRBJ2-7 | 14
CASSEYNSPLHF | TGTGCCAGCAGTGAATACAATTCACCCCTCCACTTT | TRBV14 | once | . | TRBJ1-6 | 12
CSARVQQGLEQPQHF | TGCAGTGCTAGAGTCCAACAGGGCCTGGAGCAGCCCCAGCATTTT | TRBV20-1 | many | . | TRBJ1-5 | 15
CASSESNRDRPFYEQYF | TGTGCCAGCAGTGAATCAAACCGGGATAGACCCTTCTACGAGCAGTACTTC | TRBV10-2 | few | . | TRBJ2-7 | 17
CASRAPAGVYEQYF | TGCGCCAGCCGGGCTCCCGCGGGGGTCTACGAGCAGTACTTC | TRBV10-2 | few | TRBD2 | TRBJ2-7 | 14
CASSESGRGTAFF | TGCGCCAGCAGTGAGTCGGGCAGGGGCACAGCTTTCTTT | TRBV10-1 | many | . | TRBJ1-1 | 13
CATSRDQTVVAEKLFF | TGTGCCACCAGCAGAGATCAAACGGTAGTAGCTGAAAAACTGTTTTTT | TRBV15 | many | . | TRBJ1-4 | 16
CASSLLSDNSAYGYTF | TGCGCCAGCAGCTTGCTTTCGGACAACTCCGCCTATGGCTACACCTTC | TRBV5-1 | . | . | TRBJ1-2 | 16
CASSPVQGATGELFF | TGTGCCAGTAGCCCGGTGCAGGGGGCGACCGGGGAGCTGTTTTTT | TRBV19 | . | TRBD1 | TRBJ2-2 | 15